The 19 T cell receptor beta chains below all came from one sample that was sequenced in a study of a mutant IDH1 vaccine in newly diagnosed glioma. Antigens for these TCRs are unknown. The method was immunoSEQ multiplex PCR; TCRdb's version includes in-frame clones alone and lacks a portion of them. The sample lists 50,000 to 65,000 clones, 87% seen once, with under 1.5% in the top ten. The time point was: week 23, last vaccination. Vaccine doses each comprised 300 ug of mutant IDH1 20-mer peptide, with topical imiquimod. The material sequenced was PBMCs, taken from a glioma patient whose treatment included an IDH1 peptide vaccine. The receptors originated from a man aged 35-49 years with glioma.

This clone appeared once. The rearrangement joins TRBV4-1 to TRBJ1-5; TRBD1 matches 9 bases. V lost 3 bases to trimming and J lost 4 bases; unmatched junction nucleotides: 4. The CDR3 has 15 residues. The germline gives CDR1 MGHRA, CDR2 YSYEKL. The CDR3 nucleotides are TGCGCCAGCAGCCAGACGGGACAGGGTAATCAGCCCCAGCATTTT. It specifies CASSQTGQGNQPQHF.

This chain connects TRBV4-1 to TRBJ1-5; D is unclear. This CDR3 comprises 14 residues. The V gene's germline CDR1 is MGHRA and CDR2 YSYEKL. The germline V and J ends were trimmed by 4 bases and 0 bases, with 7 bases remaining between them. DNA of the CDR3: TGCGCCAGCAGCCCGAAAGATAGCAATCAGCCCCAGCATTTT. Protein: CASSPKDSNQPQHF.

This chain joins TRBV28 and TRBJ2-7; 11 bases are a match to TRBD2. Looked up from germline, CDR1 is MDHEN and CDR2 is SYDVKM. V shed 4 bases and J 1 base; nucleotides not matched to a gene: 9. The CDR3 is made up of 17 amino acids. CDR3 nucleotide sequence: TGTGCCAGCAGTTGGGCTTTAGCGGGAGGGTCTTCCTACGAGCAGTACTTC. This translates into CASSWALAGGSSYEQYF.

The chain uses TRBV5-1 and TRBJ1-3; 7 bases fit TRBD1. This CDR3 comprises 15 residues. The V gene's germline CDR1 is SGHRS and CDR2 YFSETQ. The trim removed 0 bases at V and 1 base at J, leaving 1 base unmatched. CDR3 nucleotide sequence: TGCGCCAGCAGCTTGGAGGACAGGTCTGGAAACACCATATATTTT. The encoded protein is CASSLEDRSGNTIYF.

The chain joins TRBV27 to TRBJ2-1; 11 positions match TRBD2. The CDR3 has 16 amino acids. Trimming took 5 bases from V and 1 from J; bases not matched to a gene: 4. CDR1 is MNHEY, CDR2 SMNVEV, per germline (reference sequence). CDR3 sequence reads: CASSPGTSGSYNEQFF. CDR3 bases: TGTGCCAGCAGTCCTGGGACTAGCGGTTCCTACAATGAGCAGTTCTTC.

The rearrangement joins TRBV7-2 to TRBJ2-5, with a possible D match to TRBD1 (5 bases). V was pared by 10 bases and J by 5 bases, with 14 bases between. CDR3 length: 12 amino acids. CDR1 and CDR2 (germline): SGHTA, FQGNSA. As DNA, the CDR3 is TGTGCCACCTCAGGGATGGCGGAGACCCAGTACTTC. Protein product: CATSGMAETQYF. The full variable domain, rest sourced from reference TRBV7-2 and TRBJ2-5, is GAGVSQSPSNKVTEKGKDVELRCDPISGHTALYWYRQSLGQGLEFLIYFQGNSAPDKSGLPSDRFSAERTGGSVSTLTIQRTQQEDSAVYLCATSGMAETQYFGPGTRLLVL.

This chain connects TRBV5-6 to TRBJ2-2, with 12 bases lining up with TRBD2. This CDR3 region has 16 residues. Trimming took 3 bases from V and 7 from J; bases not matched to a gene: 7. The germline V gene encodes CDR1 SGHDT and CDR2 YYEEEE. CDR3 nucleotide sequence: TGTGCCAGCAGCTCGACTAGCGGGAGCTCGGTCGGGGAGCTGTTTTTT. Its translation: CASSSTSGSSVGELFF.

This clone was seen a single time. V is TRBV29-1 and J is TRBJ2-1; D is undetermined. Germline CDR1 reads SQVTM; CDR2 reads ANQGSEA. This CDR3 comprises 12 residues. Trimming took off 7 bases at V and 4 bases at J, with 11 bases between the two ends. The chain's CDR3 is CSARTSYNEQFF. CDR3 nucleotides: TGCAGCGCCCGGACGTCGTACAATGAGCAGTTCTTC.

DNA of the CDR3: TGTGCCACCAGCCCCCGGCTAGTCGTCTACAATGAGCAGTTCTTC. It codes for CATSPRLVVYNEQFF. The chain joins TRBV15 to TRBJ2-1; D is ambiguous. This CDR3 has 15 amino acids. CDR1 and CDR2 from the germline V gene are LNHNV and YYDKDF (reference sequence). Trimming took off 5 bases at V and 3 bases at J, with 14 bases between the two ends.

This clone has just one count. This chain connects TRBV19 to TRBJ2-1; D gene unclear. The CDR3 runs to 15 residues. Trimming pared 4 bases from V and 2 bases from J, leaving 12 bases between. Germline V lookup: CDR1 LNHDA, CDR2 SQIVND (reference sequence). The CDR3 sequence is CASSSQRVTYNEQFF. The CDR3 coding sequence is TGTGCCAGTAGTAGCCAACGGGTAACCTACAATGAGCAGTTCTTC.

The table lists this clone with a few counts. J is TRBJ1-1 and V is TRBV5-6; a weak D match, TRBD1 (5 bases). The CDR3 contains 14 residues. CDR1 and CDR2 from the germline V gene are SGHDT and YYEEEE. The V gene lost 0 bases and the J gene lost 8 bases, with 14 bases spanning the gap. CDR3 in DNA: TGTGCCAGCAGCTTGGCCGGGGCGAAAGGGGAAGCTTTCTTT. Its protein product is CASSLAGAKGEAFF.

The gene calls are TRBV5-4 and TRBJ2-1, with TRBD2 as a possible D gene (5 bases). The CDR3 runs 15 residues. Germline V lookup: CDR1 SGHNT, CDR2 YYREEE (reference sequence). V lost 3 bases and J 7 bases, leaving 17 bases between the germline ends. CDR3 region: CASSSGLTAKNEQFF. The CDR3 DNA reads as TGTGCCAGCAGCTCCGGACTGACGGCTAAGAATGAGCAGTTCTTC. Together with reference TRBV5-4 and TRBJ2-1, the CDR3 gives the full variable domain: ETGVTQSPTHLIKTRGQQVTLRCSSQSGHNTVSWYQQALGQGPQFIFQYYREEENGRGNFPPRFSGLQFPNYSSELNVNALELDDSALYLCASSSGLTAKNEQFFGPGTRLTVL.

This clone was seen only a few times. The chain combines TRBV6-1 with TRBJ1-5; a weak D match, TRBD1 (6 bases). CDR1 is MNHNS and CDR2 is SASEGT in the germline V gene. V was shortened by 5 bases and J by 5 bases, with 16 bases between the two germline ends. This CDR3 has 15 residues. The CDR3 region has the DNA TGTGCCAGCAGTTTATACCGGGACACATATCAGCCCCAGCATTTT. As protein: CASSLYRDTYQPQHF.

The chain joins TRBV11-2 to TRBJ2-1; D possibly corresponds to TRBD2 (6 bases). V was clipped by 9 bases and J by 6 bases, with 12 bases between them. Germline assignment: CDR1 SGHAT and CDR2 FQNNGV. The CDR3 consists of 12 residues. CDR3 sequence: CASLLSGNEQFF. The CDR3 DNA follows: TGTGCCAGTCTCCTTAGCGGCAATGAGCAGTTCTTC.

This clone was picked up a small number of times. The chain combines TRBV6-5 with TRBJ2-7; maybe TRBD1 (6 bases). V was trimmed by 2 bases and J by 6 bases, leaving 14 bases between them. Looked up from germline, CDR1 is MNHEY and CDR2 is SVGAGI. The CDR3 contains 14 residues. This CDR3 is CASSYGQRRGEQYF. In DNA form, the CDR3 reads TGTGCCAGCAGTTACGGACAGCGCCGGGGCGAGCAGTACTTC.

The rearrangement links TRBV6-1 to TRBJ2-3, with D uncertain. V dropped 3 bases and J dropped 6 bases, with 22 bases sitting between them. Germline values: CDR1 MNHNS, CDR2 SASEGT. The CDR3 is 17 residues long. The CDR3 DNA is TGTGCCAGCAGTGAGCCTGGGCTACCCTTTCCCCTGGATACGCAGTATTTT. The encoded protein is CASSEPGLPFPLDTQYF.

This clone was observed once. Because the CDR3's place on the DNA is in doubt, the DNA is left out and the CDR3 is given as listed by TCRdb. V is TRBV20-1 and J is TRBJ1-2; the table's D call, TRBD1, was not checked against the DNA. The CDR3 length is 11 residues, termini included. From germline, CDR1 is DFQATT and CDR2 SNEGSKA (reference sequence). The CDR3 region is CSAPTGYGCTF.

V usage is TRBV7-9 and J usage is TRBJ2-6, with D unclear. The germline V and J ends were trimmed by 0 bases and 4 bases, with 10 bases remaining between them. This CDR3 spans 16 amino acids. Germline V gene data show CDR1 as SEHNR and CDR2 as FQNEAQ (reference sequence). The CDR3 bases are TGTGCCAGCAGCTTAGCGGTGGGCCTCGGGGCCAACGTCCTGACTTTC. It specifies CASSLAVGLGANVLTF.

This clone was found a few times. The gene calls are TRBV28 and TRBJ1-2; D unresolved. The V gene lost 2 bases and the J gene lost 2 bases, with 9 bases spanning the gap. The CDR3 runs 14 residues. Per germline, CDR1 MDHEN and CDR2 SYDVKM. The CDR3 DNA is TGTGCCAGCAGTTTAGTGGTGCTAAACTATGGCTACACCTTC. Translation gives CASSLVVLNYGYTF.